This T cell receptor beta chain is from a study of shared clonotypes between healthy human individuals. The investigators split CD4+ cells into a CD45RA+ naive subset and a CD45RA-negative memory subset. Sorted-subset replicate PCR reactions contained around 220 ng DNA, corresponding to approximately 30,000 T cell genomes. Measured with immunoSEQ multiplex PCR; TCRdb has only the in-frame clones, and not every one. Of approximately 320,000 clones in the sample, 74% were seen once. Source material: memory CD4+ T cells sorted from blood. The sample's subset: CD45RA-negative fraction. The sequence was collected from a man aged 30-40 years in good health.

CDR3 region: CASSPRWGRGTDTQYF. The CDR3 DNA reads TGTGCCAGCAGCCCCCGGTGGGGAAGAGGCACAGATACGCAGTATTTT. The chain combines TRBV28 with TRBJ2-3; D ambiguous. V dropped 6 bases and J dropped 1 base, with 17 bases sitting between them. Germline-derived CDR1 and CDR2 are MDHEN and SYDVKM. This CDR3 is 16 amino acids long.